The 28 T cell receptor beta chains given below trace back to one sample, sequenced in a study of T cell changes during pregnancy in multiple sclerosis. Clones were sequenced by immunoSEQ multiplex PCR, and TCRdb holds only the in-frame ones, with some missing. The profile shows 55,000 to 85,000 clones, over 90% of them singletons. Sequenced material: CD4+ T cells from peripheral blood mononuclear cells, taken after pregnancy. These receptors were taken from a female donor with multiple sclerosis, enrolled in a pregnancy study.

The CDR3, as DNA: TGTGCCAGCAGTTACCTGGGACTAGCGGACACAGATACGCAGTATTTT. Encoded protein: CASSYLGLADTDTQYF. The chain couples TRBV6-5 to TRBJ2-3; 11 bases match TRBD2. This CDR3 has 16 amino acids. Per the germline V gene, CDR1 is MNHEY and CDR2 is SVGAGI. The V segment lost 2 bases and the J segment 2 bases; nucleotides outside the gene matches: 3.

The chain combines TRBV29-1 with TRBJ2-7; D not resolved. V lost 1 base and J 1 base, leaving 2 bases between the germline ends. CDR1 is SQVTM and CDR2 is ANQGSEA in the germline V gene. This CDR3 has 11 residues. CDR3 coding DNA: TGCAGCGTTGAAGTATCCTACGAGCAGTACTTC. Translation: CSVEVSYEQYF.

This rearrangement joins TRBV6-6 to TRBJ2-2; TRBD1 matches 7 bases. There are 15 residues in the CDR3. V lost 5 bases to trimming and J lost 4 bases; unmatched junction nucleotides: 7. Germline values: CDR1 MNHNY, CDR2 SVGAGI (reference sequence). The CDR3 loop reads CASSPRTGGTGELFF. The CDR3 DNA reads TGTGCCAGCAGTCCCCGGACAGGTGGCACCGGGGAGCTGTTTTTT.

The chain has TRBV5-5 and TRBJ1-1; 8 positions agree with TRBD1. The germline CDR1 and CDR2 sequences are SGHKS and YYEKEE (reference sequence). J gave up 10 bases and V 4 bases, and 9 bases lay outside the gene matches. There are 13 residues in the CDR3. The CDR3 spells CASSRQGTLVAFF. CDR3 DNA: TGTGCCAGCAGCAGACAGGGGACCTTGGTAGCTTTCTTT.

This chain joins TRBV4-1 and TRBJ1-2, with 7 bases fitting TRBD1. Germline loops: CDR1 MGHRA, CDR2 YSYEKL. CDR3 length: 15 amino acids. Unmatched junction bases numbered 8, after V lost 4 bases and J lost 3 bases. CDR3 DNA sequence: TGCGCCAGCAGCCGAGTAGACAGGGCCGACTATGGCTACACCTTC. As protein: CASSRVDRADYGYTF.

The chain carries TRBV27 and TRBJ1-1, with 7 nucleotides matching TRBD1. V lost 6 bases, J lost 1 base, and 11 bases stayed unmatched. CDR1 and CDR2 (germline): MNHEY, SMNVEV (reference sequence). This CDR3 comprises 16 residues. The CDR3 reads CASSLFTGVGNTEAFF. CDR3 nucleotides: TGTGCCAGCAGCCTTTTTACAGGGGTAGGGAACACTGAAGCTTTCTTT.

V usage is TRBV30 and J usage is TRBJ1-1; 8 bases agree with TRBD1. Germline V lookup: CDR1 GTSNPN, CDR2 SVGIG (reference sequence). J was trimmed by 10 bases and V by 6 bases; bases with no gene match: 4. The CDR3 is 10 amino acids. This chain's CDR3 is CACSGGIAFF. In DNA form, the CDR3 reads TGTGCCTGTTCAGGGGGCATAGCTTTCTTT.

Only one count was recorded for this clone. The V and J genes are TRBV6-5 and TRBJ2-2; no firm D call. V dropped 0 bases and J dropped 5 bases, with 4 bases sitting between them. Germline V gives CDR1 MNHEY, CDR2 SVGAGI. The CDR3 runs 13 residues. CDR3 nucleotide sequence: TGTGCCAGCAGTTACTCCGGGACCGGGGAGCTGTTTTTT. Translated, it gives CASSYSGTGELFF.

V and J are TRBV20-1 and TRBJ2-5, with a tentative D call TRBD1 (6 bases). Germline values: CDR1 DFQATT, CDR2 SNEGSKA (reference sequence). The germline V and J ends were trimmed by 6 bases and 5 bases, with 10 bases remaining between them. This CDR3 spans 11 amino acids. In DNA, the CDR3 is TGCAGTGCCCTCCAGGGGGAGACCCAGTACTTC. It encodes CSALQGETQYF.

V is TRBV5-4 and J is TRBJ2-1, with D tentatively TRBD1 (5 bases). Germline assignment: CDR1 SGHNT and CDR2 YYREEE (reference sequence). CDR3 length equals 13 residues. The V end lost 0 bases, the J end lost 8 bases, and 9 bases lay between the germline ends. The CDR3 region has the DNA TGTGCCAGCAGCTTGGGGGCAGGGCATGAGCAGTTCTTC. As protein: CASSLGAGHEQFF.

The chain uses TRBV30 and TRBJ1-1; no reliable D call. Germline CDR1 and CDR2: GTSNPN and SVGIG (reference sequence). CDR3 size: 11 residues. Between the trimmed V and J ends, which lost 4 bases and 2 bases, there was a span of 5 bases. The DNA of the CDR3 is TGTGCCTGGACAGATAACACTGAAGCTTTCTTT. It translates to CAWTDNTEAFF. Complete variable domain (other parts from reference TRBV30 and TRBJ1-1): SQTIHQWPATLVQPVGSPLSLECTVEGTSNPNLYWYRQAAGRGLQLLFYSVGIGQISSEVPQNLSASRPQDRQFILSSKKLLLSDSGFYLCAWTDNTEAFFGQGTRLTVV.

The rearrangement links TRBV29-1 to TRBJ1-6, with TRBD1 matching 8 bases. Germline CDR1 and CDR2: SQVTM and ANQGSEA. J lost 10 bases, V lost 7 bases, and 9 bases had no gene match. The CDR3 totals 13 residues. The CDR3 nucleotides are TGCAGCGGTCTGACAGGGGAGGGCTCACCCCTCCACTTT. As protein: CSGLTGEGSPLHF.

CDR3 loop: CASSKQGATGELFF. The CDR3, as DNA: TGTGCCAGCTCAAAGCAGGGGGCCACCGGGGAGCTGTTTTTT. V and J are TRBV18 and TRBJ2-2; 8 bases match TRBD1. The CDR3 spans 14 residues. The V gene end was trimmed by 5 bases and the J gene end by 4 bases; junction bases not matched to a gene: 3. Germline assignment: CDR1 KGHSH and CDR2 LQKENI.

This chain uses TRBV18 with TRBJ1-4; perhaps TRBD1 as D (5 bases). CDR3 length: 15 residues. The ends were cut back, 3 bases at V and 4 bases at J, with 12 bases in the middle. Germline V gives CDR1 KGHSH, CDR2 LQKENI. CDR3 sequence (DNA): TGTGCCAGCTCACCGGGCGGGGGTGATAATGAAAAACTGTTTTTT. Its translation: CASSPGGGDNEKLFF.

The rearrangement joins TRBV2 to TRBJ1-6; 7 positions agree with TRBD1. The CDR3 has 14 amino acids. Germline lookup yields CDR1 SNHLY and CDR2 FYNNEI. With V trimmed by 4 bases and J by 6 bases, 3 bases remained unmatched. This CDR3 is CASSVDRVNSPLHF. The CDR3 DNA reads TGTGCCAGCAGTGTTGACAGGGTTAATTCACCCCTCCACTTT. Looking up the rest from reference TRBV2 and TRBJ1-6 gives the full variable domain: EPEVTQTPSHQVTQMGQEVILRCVPISNHLYFYWYRQILGQKVEFLVSFYNNEISEKSEIFDDQFSVERPDGSNFTLKIRSTKLEDSAMYFCASSVDRVNSPLHFGNGTRLTVT.

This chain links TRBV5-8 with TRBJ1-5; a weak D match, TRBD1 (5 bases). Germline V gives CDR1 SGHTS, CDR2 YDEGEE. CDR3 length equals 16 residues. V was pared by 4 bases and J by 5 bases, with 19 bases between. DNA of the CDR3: TGTGCCAGCAGCCGCGGGACCGCTCTTACCTATCAGCCCCAGCATTTT. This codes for CASSRGTALTYQPQHF.

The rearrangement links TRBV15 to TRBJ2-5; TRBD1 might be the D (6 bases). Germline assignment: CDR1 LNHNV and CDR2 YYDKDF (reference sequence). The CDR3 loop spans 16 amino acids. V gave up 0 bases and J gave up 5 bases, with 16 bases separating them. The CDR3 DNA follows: TGTGCCACCAGCAGAGATAGCCCCACAGGGTCGGAGACCCAGTACTTC. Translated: CATSRDSPTGSETQYF. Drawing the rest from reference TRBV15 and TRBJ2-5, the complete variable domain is DAMVIQNPRYQVTQFGKPVTLSCSQTLNHNVMYWYQQKSSQAPKLLFHYYDKDFNNEADTPDNFQSRRPNTSFCFLDIRSPGLGDTAMYLCATSRDSPTGSETQYFGPGTRLLVL.

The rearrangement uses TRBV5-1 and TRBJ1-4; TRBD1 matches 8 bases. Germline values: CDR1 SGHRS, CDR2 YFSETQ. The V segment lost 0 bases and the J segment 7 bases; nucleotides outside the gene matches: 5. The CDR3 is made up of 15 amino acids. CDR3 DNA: TGCGCCAGCAGCTTGGATGGGACAGGATCTGAAAAACTGTTTTTT. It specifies CASSLDGTGSEKLFF.

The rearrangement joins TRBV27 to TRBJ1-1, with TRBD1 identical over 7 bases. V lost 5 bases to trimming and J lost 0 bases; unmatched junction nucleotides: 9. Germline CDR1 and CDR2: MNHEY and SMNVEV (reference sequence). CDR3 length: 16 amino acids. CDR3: CASSPYRGVLNTEAFF. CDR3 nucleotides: TGTGCCAGCAGTCCGTACAGGGGAGTGCTGAACACTGAAGCTTTCTTT.

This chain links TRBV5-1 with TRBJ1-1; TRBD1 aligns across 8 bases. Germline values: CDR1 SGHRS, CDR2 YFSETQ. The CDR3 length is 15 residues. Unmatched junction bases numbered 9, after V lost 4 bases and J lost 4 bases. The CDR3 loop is CASSPQGAQGTEAFF. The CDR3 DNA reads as TGCGCCAGCAGCCCTCAGGGGGCGCAGGGCACTGAAGCTTTCTTT.

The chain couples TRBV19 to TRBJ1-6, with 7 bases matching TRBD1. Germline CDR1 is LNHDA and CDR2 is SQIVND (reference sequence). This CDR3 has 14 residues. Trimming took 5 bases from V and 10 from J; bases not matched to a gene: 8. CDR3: CASSLTGTESPLHF. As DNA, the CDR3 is TGTGCCAGTAGTTTGACAGGGACCGAGTCACCCCTCCACTTT.

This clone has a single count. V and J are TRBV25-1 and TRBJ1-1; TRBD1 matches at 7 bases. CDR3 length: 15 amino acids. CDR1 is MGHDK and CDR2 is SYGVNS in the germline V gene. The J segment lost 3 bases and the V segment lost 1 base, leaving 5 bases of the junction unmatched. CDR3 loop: CASSESGRGDTEAFF. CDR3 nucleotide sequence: TGTGCCAGCAGTGAATCGGGCAGGGGGGACACTGAAGCTTTCTTT.

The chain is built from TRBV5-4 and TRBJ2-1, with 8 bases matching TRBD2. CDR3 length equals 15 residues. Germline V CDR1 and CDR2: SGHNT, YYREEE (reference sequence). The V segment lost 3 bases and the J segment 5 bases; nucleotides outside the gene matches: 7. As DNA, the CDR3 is TGTGCCAGCAGCTACAGCGGGAGCTACCACAATGAGCAGTTCTTC. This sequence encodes CASSYSGSYHNEQFF.

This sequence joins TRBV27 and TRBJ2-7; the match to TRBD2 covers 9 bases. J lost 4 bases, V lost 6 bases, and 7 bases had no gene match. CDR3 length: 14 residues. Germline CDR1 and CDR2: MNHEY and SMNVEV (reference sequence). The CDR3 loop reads CASRGLAVGYEQYF. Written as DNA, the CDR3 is TGTGCCAGCAGGGGACTAGCTGTGGGGTACGAGCAGTACTTC.

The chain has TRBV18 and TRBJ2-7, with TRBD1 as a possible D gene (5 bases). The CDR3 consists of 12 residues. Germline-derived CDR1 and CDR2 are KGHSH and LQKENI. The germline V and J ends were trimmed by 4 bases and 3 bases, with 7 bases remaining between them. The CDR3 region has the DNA TGTGCCAGCTCACGAGACAGCTACGAGCAGTACTTC. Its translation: CASSRDSYEQYF.

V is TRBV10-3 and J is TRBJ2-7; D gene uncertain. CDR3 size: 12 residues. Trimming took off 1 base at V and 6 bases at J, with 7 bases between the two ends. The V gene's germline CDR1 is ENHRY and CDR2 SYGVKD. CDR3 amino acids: CAISELAAEQYF. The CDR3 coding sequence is TGTGCCATCAGTGAGTTGGCCGCCGAGCAGTACTTC.

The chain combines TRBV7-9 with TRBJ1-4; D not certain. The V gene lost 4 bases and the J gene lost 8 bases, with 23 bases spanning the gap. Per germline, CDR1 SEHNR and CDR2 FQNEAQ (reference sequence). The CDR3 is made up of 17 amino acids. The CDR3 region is CASSSATLGFRGEKLFF. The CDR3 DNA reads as TGTGCCAGCAGCTCCGCTACCCTCGGGTTTAGAGGGGAAAAACTGTTTTTT.

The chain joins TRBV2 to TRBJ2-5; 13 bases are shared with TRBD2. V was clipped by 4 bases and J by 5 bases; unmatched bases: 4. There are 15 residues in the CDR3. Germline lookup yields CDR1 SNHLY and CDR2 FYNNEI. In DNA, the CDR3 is TGTGCCAGCAGTGCCCGGACTAGCGGGGGCGAGACCCAGTACTTC. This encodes CASSARTSGGETQYF.